This T cell receptor (beta chain) was identified in a study of neoadjuvant anti-PD-1 for oral cavity cancer (dated by TCRdb to the early 2020s). Some background on the complete study: Patients mostly received three to four biweekly doses of nivolumab at 3 mg/kg before curative-intent surgical resection. The parent correlative cohort included approximately 13 patients, with a 33% response rate. A fourth nivolumab dose was given around day 43 to patients without progression, and definitive surgical resection was performed in those patients on days 50-56. Patients with complete response, partial response or stable disease by RECIST 1.1 were defined as responders, whereas patients with progression were defined as non-responders. General study outcomes and caveats: The TCR analyses had only a few patients in each response group, and the authors called for validation in larger cohorts. Higher pretreatment blood Treg/Th17 ratios correlated with both higher pretreatment blood TCRbeta clonality and lower post-treatment tumor TCRbeta clonality. After neoadjuvant nivolumab, non-responders showed significantly higher T cell clonality (Gini index) in PBMCs than responders did.

CDR1 and CDR2 (SGHNT, YYREEE) derive from the germline V gene (reference sequence). The CDR3 goes from the cysteine to the phenylalanine over 15 residues. Only the CDR3 region is kept as DNA, spanning 45 bases read in frame from base 1. V drops 5 bases and J drops 3 bases, leaving 15 bases in between. For deep sequencing of PBMC libraries, mostly 450 to 600 ng of input genomic DNA was used, and six replicates were run per sample. Following the manufacturer's instructions, the team built TCRbeta libraries using the immunoSEQ hsTCRbeta kit. The finished libraries were brought together in one pool at roughly 2.7 nM, which was then read using an Illumina NovaSeq 6000 S4 flow cell. The paper's data handling went like this. The immunoSEQ Analyzer handled quality control and preprocessing of the raw data. The analysis was limited to productive rearrangements, and each clonotype was defined by a unique CDR3 amino acid sequence. Repertoire clonality was estimated as the Gini-Simpson index, computed with the R package tcR. Student's t test was used to compare Gini indices, while Pearson correlation assessed associations with tumor size change. This immuneACCESS table, as held by TCRdb, lists in-frame sequences with V and J called but not all clones. Of the missing ones, under half trace to an unresolved V gene in checked studies; the others have no known cause. V and J calls and clone size are given by that table; D and trimming were obtained from the DNA. In this sample the table shows about 12,000 clones, 70% to 80% of which occur a single time. Of the sample, around 2.4% is held by the ten largest clones.

To note about this clone: Its cognate antigen has yet to be identified. No much larger clone exists at a distance of one base, and base qualities are not known.

Interpreted using the paper, the time point label stands for: after neoadjuvant nivolumab, at surgical resection. None of the patients had received prior systemic or radiation treatment, and all were newly diagnosed with stage II-IVA oral cavity squamous cell carcinoma. Everyone in the cohort had locally advanced, HPV-negative oral cavity squamous cell carcinoma. Peripheral blood mononuclear cells were analyzed directly, without maintenance or expansion in culture. Samples came from a longitudinal correlative study of a single-arm phase II trial of neoadjuvant nivolumab in oral cavity squamous cell carcinoma. Genomic DNA-based TCRbeta sequencing was performed on subject-matched pre- and post-treatment PBMCs and tumors from three responders and three non-responders. Peripheral blood mononuclear cells were collected once before nivolumab treatment and again after treatment, at the time of surgery. Genomic DNA was isolated from PBMCs using the Maxwell RSC DNA from Cells kit.

The sequencing used PBMCs, collected after nivolumab (anti-PD-1) treatment. The V and J genes are TRBV5-4 and TRBJ2-4; TRBD1 might be the D gene, on 6 matching bases. The receptor's source is a person aged 35-80 years with oral cavity squamous cell carcinoma. The DNA sequence follows: TGTGCCAGCAGTCCGCAGGGGTCGAGCAAAAACATTCAGTACTTC. It is translated as CASSPQGSSKNIQYF. Where the CDR3 stops, the reference TRBV5-4 and TRBJ2-4 genes take over; the full variable domain is ETGVTQSPTHLIKTRGQQVTLRCSSQSGHNTVSWYQQALGQGPQFIFQYYREEENGRGNFPPRFSGLQFPNYSSELNVNALELDDSALYLCASSPQGSSKNIQYFGAGTRLSVL.